The next 11 T cell receptor beta chains were all read from a single sample in a study of shared clonotypes between healthy human individuals. The protocol was immunoSEQ multiplex PCR, while the TCRdb copy is restricted to in-frame clones and leaves out a portion. The top ten hold approximately 1.5% of the sample, which has about 1 million clones, under 80% seen once. The sample was memory CD4+ T cells sorted from blood. Sample subset: CD45RA-negative fraction. The receptors stem from a man younger than 35 in good health.

This chain connects TRBV10-2 to TRBJ2-3; TRBD2 matches at 9 bases. CDR3 length equals 15 residues. CDR1 is WSHSY, CDR2 SAAADI, per germline. V trimming: 3 bases; J trimming: 9 bases; junction bases outside the gene matches: 10. The CDR3 coding sequence is TGCGCCAGCAGTGATGTAGCGGGAGCTTCCGGAACGCAGTATTTT. Encoded protein: CASSDVAGASGTQYF.

Notes on this clone: Additional DNA sequences in this sample encode the identical CDR3. This rearrangement joins TRBV18 to TRBJ1-1; 8 positions match TRBD1. Germline CDR1 KGHSH, CDR2 LQKENI. The trim removed 6 bases at V and 3 bases at J, leaving 3 bases unmatched. The CDR3 is made up of 13 amino acids. The CDR3 loop reads CASSPGQDTEAFF. The CDR3 coding sequence is TGTGCCAGCTCGCCGGGACAGGACACTGAAGCTTTCTTT.

The rearrangement uses TRBV5-1 and TRBJ2-1; 7 bases map to TRBD2. The germline V gene encodes CDR1 SGHRS and CDR2 YFSETQ. V was clipped by 1 base and J by 7 bases; unmatched bases: 5. The CDR3 has 14 residues. In DNA form, the CDR3 reads TGCGCCAGCAGCTTGCCACTAGCGAATAATGAGCAGTTCTTC. Encoded protein: CASSLPLANNEQFF.

This clone has just a few counts. The chain joins TRBV28 to TRBJ1-3, with TRBD1 identical over 7 bases. V dropped 8 bases and J dropped 2; count of bases not matched to a gene: 9. The CDR3 consists of 15 residues. CDR1 and CDR2 from the germline V gene are MDHEN and SYDVKM. DNA of the CDR3: TGTGCCAGCGTGAAATTGGGGACAGCTGGAAACACCATATATTTT. It translates to CASVKLGTAGNTIYF.

The chain combines TRBV5-8 with TRBJ2-5; TRBD1 aligns across 7 bases. J gave up 1 base and V 0 bases, and 6 bases lay outside the gene matches. This CDR3 region has 16 residues. CDR1 is SGHTS, CDR2 YDEGEE, per germline. The CDR3 bases are TGTGCCAGCAGCTTGGAGGGGTCAGGGGGCCAAGAGACCCAGTACTTC. This encodes CASSLEGSGGQETQYF.

The rearrangement joins TRBV4-3 to TRBJ2-1; possibly TRBD1 for D (6 bases). The CDR3 length is 15 residues. The germline CDR1 and CDR2 sequences are LGHNA and YSLEER. V was clipped by 1 base and J by 2 bases, with 9 bases between them. CDR3 coding DNA: TGCGCCAGCAGCCAAGCGCCAGGGGCCTACAATGAGCAGTTCTTC. Translated, it gives CASSQAPGAYNEQFF.

V is TRBV7-2 and J is TRBJ1-1; no reliable D call. Deletions cut 4 bases from V and 11 bases from J, with 17 bases between. The V gene's germline CDR1 is SGHTA and CDR2 FQGNSA. CDR3 length equals 13 residues. CDR3 sequence reads: CASSSGREAKAFF. CDR3 sequence (DNA): TGTGCCAGCAGCTCGGGTCGCGAGGCCAAGGCTTTCTTT.

V usage is TRBV5-4 and J usage is TRBJ1-1; D gene uncertain. The CDR3 length is 15 residues. Germline V lookup: CDR1 SGHNT, CDR2 YYREEE (reference sequence). V lost 0 bases to trimming and J lost 7 bases, with 16 bases between them. CDR3 loop: CASSLAPPSGGEAFF. CDR3 bases: TGTGCCAGCAGCTTGGCCCCTCCTTCGGGCGGTGAAGCTTTCTTT. The complete variable domain, with remaining parts taken from reference TRBV5-4 and TRBJ1-1, reads ETGVTQSPTHLIKTRGQQVTLRCSSQSGHNTVSWYQQALGQGPQFIFQYYREEENGRGNFPPRFSGLQFPNYSSELNVNALELDDSALYLCASSLAPPSGGEAFFGQGTRLTVV.

V is TRBV2 and J is TRBJ1-6; a weak D match, TRBD1 (6 bases). The CDR3 sequence is 17 residues long. Germline V gives CDR1 SNHLY, CDR2 FYNNEI. V gave up 4 bases and J gave up 0 bases, with 13 bases separating them. The CDR3 nucleotides are TGTGCCAGCAGTGGTAGGGGGTTAGGCTCCTATAATTCACCCCTCCACTTT. Translating it yields CASSGRGLGSYNSPLHF.

CDR3 sequence: CASSLVGTSRTGELFF. The CDR3 DNA follows: TGTGCCAGCAGCTTGGTGGGGACTAGTCGCACCGGGGAGCTGTTTTTT. The rearrangement links TRBV5-6 to TRBJ2-2; TRBD2 matches at 8 bases. CDR1 and CDR2 (germline): SGHDT, YYEEEE. Unmatched junction bases numbered 5, after V lost 0 bases and J lost 4 bases. There are 16 residues in the CDR3. The full variable domain, its missing parts supplied by reference TRBV5-6 and TRBJ2-2, is DAGVTQSPTHLIKTRGQQVTLRCSPKSGHDTVSWYQQALGQGPQFIFQYYEEEERQRGNFPDRFSGHQFPNYSSELNVNALLLGDSALYLCASSLVGTSRTGELFFGEGSRLTVL.

The chain's CDR3 is CASSTPPSAYEQYF. CDR3 nucleotide sequence: TGTGCCAGCAGCACCCCACCCTCGGCTTACGAGCAGTACTTC. The genes are TRBV7-2 and TRBJ2-7; D is unresolved. Trimming removed 5 bases at V and 4 bases at J, with 15 bases between. This CDR3 contains 14 residues. The V gene's germline CDR1 is SGHTA and CDR2 FQGNSA. The entire variable domain, with the rest obtained from reference TRBV7-2 and TRBJ2-7, is as follows: GAGVSQSPSNKVTEKGKDVELRCDPISGHTALYWYRQSLGQGLEFLIYFQGNSAPDKSGLPSDRFSAERTGGSVSTLTIQRTQQEDSAVYLCASSTPPSAYEQYFGPGTRLTVT.